The T cell receptor beta chain under discussion was sequenced for a study of T-cell reconstitution after alpha-beta-depleted transplantation in children. Notes on the study in general: T-cell counts and diversity were attributed mostly to newly produced T cells one year after transplant. Expanded clones from the graft, numbering several hundred, reportedly supplied alpha-beta T cells about two months after transplant. The study traced high day-60 TCRbeta diversity in some patients to surviving recipient T cells and thymic progenitors.

As it was prepared, the TCRbeta library received unique molecular identifiers. TCRdb reanalysed the PCR reads using MiXCR and keeps one entry per CDR3 protein. This table holds approximately 430,000 distinct CDR3 sequences, around 15% found once. The CDR3 totals 14 residues. V gave up 3 bases and J gave up 8 bases, with 13 bases separating them. On this clonotype: The antigen is unknown.

This chain connects TRBV12-3 or TRBV12-4 to TRBJ1-4; D unresolved. The TCR originated in a boy less than two years old who had a stem cell transplant for Wiskott-Aldrich syndrome, so the T cells may come from the graft donor. Specimen: PBMCs, mostly from graft donor cells, collected 360 days after TCRalphabeta/CD19-depleted stem cell transplant. CDR3 bases: TGTGCCAGCAGTTTGAGGTCAAGGCTCGAAAAACTGTTTTTT. Its translation: CASSLRSRLEKLFF.